This TCR beta chain emerged from a study of blood T cell repertoires in COVID-19. This table comes from immunoSEQ multiplex PCR, and its TCRdb copy is limited to in-frame clones, with some not included. The profile shows roughly 170,000 clones, about 87% of them singletons. Per germline, CDR1 MDHEN and CDR2 SYDVKM. The V gene lost 6 bases and the J gene lost 5 bases, with 7 bases spanning the gap. CDR3 length equals 11 residues. Seattle's enrolled individuals joined amid active infection and were then monitored longitudinally. The sequence came from an older woman with COVID-19, enrolled during active disease. The sequenced sample was peripheral blood. The gene calls are TRBV28 and TRBJ1-1; D gene ambiguous. CDR3 amino acids: CASSSRTEAFF. The CDR3 coding sequence is TGTGCCAGCAGCTCCAGGACTGAAGCTTTCTTT. Complete variable domain (other parts from reference TRBV28 and TRBJ1-1): DVKVTQSSRYLVKRTGEKVFLECVQDMDHENMFWYRQDPGLGLRLIYFSYDVKMKEKGDIPEGYSVSREKKERFSLILESASTNQTSMYLCASSSRTEAFFGQGTRLTVV.